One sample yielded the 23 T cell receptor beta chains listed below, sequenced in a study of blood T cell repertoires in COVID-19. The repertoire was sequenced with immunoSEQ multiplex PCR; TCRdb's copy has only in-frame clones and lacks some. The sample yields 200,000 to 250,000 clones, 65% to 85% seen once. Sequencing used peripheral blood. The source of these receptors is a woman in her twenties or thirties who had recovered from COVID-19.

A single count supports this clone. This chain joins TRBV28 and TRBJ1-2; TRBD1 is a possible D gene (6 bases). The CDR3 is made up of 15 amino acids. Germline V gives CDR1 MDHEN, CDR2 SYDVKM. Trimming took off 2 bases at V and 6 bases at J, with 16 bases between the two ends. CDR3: CASSLGSGGRDGYTF. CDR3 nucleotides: TGTGCCAGCAGTTTAGGGTCCGGGGGGCGGGATGGCTACACCTTC.

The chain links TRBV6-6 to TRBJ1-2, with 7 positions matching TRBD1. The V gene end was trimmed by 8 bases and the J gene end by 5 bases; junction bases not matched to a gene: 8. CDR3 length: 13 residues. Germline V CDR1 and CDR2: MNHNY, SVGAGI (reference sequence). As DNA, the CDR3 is TGTGCCAGCGGACGGACAGGCCTGTATGGCTACACCTTC. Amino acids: CASGRTGLYGYTF.

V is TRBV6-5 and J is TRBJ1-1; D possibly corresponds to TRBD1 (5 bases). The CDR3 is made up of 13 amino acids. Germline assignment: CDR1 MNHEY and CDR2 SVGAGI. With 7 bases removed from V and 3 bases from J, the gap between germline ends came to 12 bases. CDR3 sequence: CASIAGVDTEAFF. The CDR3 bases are TGTGCCAGCATCGCGGGGGTGGACACTGAAGCTTTCTTT.

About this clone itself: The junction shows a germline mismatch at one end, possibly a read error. CDR3 DNA: TGTGCCAGCAGTGAAGGGCCTAGCCGTCGCCGGGGTGTCGGGGAAGACTTC. Its translation: CASSEGPSRRRGVGEDF. This chain links TRBV6-1 with TRBJ2-7; possible D gene TRBD2, 5 bases. Germline lookup yields CDR1 MNHNS and CDR2 SASEGT. CDR3 length: 17 residues.

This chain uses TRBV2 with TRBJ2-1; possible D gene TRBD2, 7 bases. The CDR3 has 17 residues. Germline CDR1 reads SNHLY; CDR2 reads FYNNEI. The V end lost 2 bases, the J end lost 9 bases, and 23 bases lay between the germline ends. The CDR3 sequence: CASSEIRGIIWEGEQFF. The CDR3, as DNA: TGTGCCAGCAGTGAAATCAGGGGCATAATTTGGGAGGGTGAGCAGTTCTTC.

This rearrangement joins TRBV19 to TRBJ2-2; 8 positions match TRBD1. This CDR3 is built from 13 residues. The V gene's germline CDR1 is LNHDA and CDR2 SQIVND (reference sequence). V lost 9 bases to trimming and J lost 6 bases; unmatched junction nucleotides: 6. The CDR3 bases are TGTGCCAGCGATAAACAGGGGGCCGGGGAGCTGTTTTTT. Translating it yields CASDKQGAGELFF.

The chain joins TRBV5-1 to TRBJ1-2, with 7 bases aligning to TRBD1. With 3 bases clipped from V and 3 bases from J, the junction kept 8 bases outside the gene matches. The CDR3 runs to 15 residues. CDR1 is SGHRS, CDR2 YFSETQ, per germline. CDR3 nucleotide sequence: TGCGCCAGCAGCTCAAATCCGGGACAGTACTATGGCTACACCTTC. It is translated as CASSSNPGQYYGYTF.

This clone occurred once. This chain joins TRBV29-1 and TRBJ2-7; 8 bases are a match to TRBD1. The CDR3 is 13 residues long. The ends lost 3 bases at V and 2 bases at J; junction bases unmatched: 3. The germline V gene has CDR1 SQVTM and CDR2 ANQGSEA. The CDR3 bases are TGCAGCGTTGACGACAGGGGAACCTACGAGCAGTACTTC. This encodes CSVDDRGTYEQYF.

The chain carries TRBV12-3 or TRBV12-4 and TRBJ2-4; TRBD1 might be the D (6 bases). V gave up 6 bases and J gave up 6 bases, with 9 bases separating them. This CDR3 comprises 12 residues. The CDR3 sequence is CASSRGGNIQYF. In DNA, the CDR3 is TGTGCCAGCAGCCGAGGGGGAAACATTCAGTACTTC.

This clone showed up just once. CDR3 residues: CATSRVSSGVGEQYF. CDR3 DNA: TGTGCCACCAGCAGAGTCTCTTCAGGGGTTGGCGAGCAGTACTTC. The genes are TRBV15 and TRBJ2-7; D perhaps matches TRBD1 (6 bases). Trimming left V 1 base short and J 6 bases short, with 16 bases between. The germline V gene encodes CDR1 LNHNV and CDR2 YYDKDF (reference sequence). The CDR3 runs 15 residues.

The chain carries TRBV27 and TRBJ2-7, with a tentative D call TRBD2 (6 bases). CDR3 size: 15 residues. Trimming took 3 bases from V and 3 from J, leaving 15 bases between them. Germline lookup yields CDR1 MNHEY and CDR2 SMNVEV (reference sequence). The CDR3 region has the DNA TGTGCCAGCAGTTTCAGGCTAGCGAGCTTCTACGAGCAGTACTTC. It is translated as CASSFRLASFYEQYF.

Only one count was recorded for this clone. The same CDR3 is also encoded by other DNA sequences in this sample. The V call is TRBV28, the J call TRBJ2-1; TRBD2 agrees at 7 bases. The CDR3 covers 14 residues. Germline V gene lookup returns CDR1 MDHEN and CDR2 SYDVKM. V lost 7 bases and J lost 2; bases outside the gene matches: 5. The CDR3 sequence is CASKGLAAYNEQFF. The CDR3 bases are TGTGCCAGCAAAGGCCTAGCGGCCTACAATGAGCAGTTCTTC. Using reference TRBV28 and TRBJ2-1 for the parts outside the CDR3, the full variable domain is DVKVTQSSRYLVKRTGEKVFLECVQDMDHENMFWYRQDPGLGLRLIYFSYDVKMKEKGDIPEGYSVSREKKERFSLILESASTNQTSMYLCASKGLAAYNEQFFGPGTRLTVL.

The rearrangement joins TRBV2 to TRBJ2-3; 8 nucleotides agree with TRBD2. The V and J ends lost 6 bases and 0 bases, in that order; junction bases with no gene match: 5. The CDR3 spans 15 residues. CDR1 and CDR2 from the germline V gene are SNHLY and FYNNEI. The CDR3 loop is CASRSSGASTDTQYF. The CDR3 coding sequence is TGTGCCAGCAGAAGTAGCGGGGCTAGCACAGATACGCAGTATTTT.

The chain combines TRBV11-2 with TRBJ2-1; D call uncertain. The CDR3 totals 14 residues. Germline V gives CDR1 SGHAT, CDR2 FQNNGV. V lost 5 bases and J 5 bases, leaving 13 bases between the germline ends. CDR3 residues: CASSPRITDNEQFF. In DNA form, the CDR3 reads TGTGCCAGCAGCCCCAGAATTACAGACAATGAGCAGTTCTTC.

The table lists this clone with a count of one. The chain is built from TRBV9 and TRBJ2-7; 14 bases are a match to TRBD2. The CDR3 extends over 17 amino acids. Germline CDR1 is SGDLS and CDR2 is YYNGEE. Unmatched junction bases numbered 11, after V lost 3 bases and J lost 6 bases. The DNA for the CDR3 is TGTGCCAGCAGCGAGGAGGGGGGACTAGCGGGAGTCAGCGAGCAGTACTTC. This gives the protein CASSEEGGLAGVSEQYF.

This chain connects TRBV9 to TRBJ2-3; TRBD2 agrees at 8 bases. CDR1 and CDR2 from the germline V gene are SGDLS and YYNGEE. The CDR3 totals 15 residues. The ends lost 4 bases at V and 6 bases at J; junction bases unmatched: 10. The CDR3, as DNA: TGTGCCAGCAGCCAGCTGGGACTAGGTCTGGATACGCAGTATTTT. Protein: CASSQLGLGLDTQYF.

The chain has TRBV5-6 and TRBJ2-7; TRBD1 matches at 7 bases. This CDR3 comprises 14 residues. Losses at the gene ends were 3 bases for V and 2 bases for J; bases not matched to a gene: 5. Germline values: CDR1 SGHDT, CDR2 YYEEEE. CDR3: CASSSLQGPYEQYF. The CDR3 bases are TGTGCCAGCAGCTCCTTACAGGGGCCCTACGAGCAGTACTTC.

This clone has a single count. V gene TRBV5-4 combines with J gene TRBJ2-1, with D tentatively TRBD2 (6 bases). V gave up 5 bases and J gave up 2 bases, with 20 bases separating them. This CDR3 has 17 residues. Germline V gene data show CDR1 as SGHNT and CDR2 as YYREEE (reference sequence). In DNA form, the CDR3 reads TGTGCCAGCAGTCCCTGGAGGCTAGCGATGCCCTACAATGAGCAGTTCTTC. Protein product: CASSPWRLAMPYNEQFF. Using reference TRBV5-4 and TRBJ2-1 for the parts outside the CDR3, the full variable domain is ETGVTQSPTHLIKTRGQQVTLRCSSQSGHNTVSWYQQALGQGPQFIFQYYREEENGRGNFPPRFSGLQFPNYSSELNVNALELDDSALYLCASSPWRLAMPYNEQFFGPGTRLTVL.

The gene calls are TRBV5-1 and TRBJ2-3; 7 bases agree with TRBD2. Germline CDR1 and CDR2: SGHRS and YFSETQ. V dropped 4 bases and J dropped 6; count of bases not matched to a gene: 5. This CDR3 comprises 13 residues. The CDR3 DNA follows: TGCGCCAGCAGCCGGGACTACCCCGATACGCAGTATTTT. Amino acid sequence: CASSRDYPDTQYF.

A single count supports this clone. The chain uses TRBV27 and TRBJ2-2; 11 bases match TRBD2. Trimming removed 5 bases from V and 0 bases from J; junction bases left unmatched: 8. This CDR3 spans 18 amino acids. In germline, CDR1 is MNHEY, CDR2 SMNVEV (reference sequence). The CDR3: CASSPVTSGGANTGELFF. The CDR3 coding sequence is TGTGCCAGCAGTCCAGTCACTAGCGGGGGCGCGAACACCGGGGAGCTGTTTTTT.

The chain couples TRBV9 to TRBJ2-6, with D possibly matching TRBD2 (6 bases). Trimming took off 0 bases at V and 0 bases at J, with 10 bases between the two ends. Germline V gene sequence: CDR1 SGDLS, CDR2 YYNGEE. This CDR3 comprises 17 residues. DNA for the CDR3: TGTGCCAGCAGCGTAGGGGACTGGCCCTCTGGGGCCAACGTCCTGACTTTC. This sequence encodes CASSVGDWPSGANVLTF.

The DNA for the CDR3 is TGTGCCAGTAGAACTCAAGGGACATTAGGCGGAAAACTGTTTTTT. Residues: CASRTQGTLGGKLFF. V and J are TRBV19 and TRBJ1-4, with D perhaps matching TRBD1 (6 bases). V lost 6 bases, J lost 10 bases, and 21 bases lay in between. There are 15 residues in the CDR3. The germline V gene has CDR1 LNHDA and CDR2 SQIVND (reference sequence).

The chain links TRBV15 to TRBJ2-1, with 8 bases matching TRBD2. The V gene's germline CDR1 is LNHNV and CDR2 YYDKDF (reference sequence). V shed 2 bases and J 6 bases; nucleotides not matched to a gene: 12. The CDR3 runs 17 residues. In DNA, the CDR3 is TGTGCCACCAGCAGAAGTCTCCCGGGACTAGAGGGCAATGAGCAGTTCTTC. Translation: CATSRSLPGLEGNEQFF.